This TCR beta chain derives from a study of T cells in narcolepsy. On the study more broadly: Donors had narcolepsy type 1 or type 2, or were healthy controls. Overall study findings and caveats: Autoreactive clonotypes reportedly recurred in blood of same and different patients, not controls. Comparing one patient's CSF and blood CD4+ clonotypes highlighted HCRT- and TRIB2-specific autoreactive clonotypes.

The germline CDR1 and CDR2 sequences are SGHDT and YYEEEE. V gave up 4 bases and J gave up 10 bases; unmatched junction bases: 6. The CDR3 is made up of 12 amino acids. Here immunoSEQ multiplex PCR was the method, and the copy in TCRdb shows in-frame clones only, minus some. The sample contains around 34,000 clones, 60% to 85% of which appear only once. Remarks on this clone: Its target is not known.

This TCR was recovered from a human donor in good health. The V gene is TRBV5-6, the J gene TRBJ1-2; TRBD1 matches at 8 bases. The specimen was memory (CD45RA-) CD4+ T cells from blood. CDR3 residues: CASSARDRYYTF. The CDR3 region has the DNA TGTGCCAGCAGCGCCCGGGACAGGTACTACACCTTC. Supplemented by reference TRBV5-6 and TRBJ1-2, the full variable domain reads DAGVTQSPTHLIKTRGQQVTLRCSPKSGHDTVSWYQQALGQGPQFIFQYYEEEERQRGNFPDRFSGHQFPNYSSELNVNALLLGDSALYLCASSARDRYYTFGSGTRLTVV.